The present TCR beta chain was sequenced within a study of blood T cell repertoires in COVID-19. Study-wide context: Both acute and convalescent COVID-19 samples were obtained from the United States, Italy and Spain. Sources were T cells, B-cell-depleted T cells, or PBMCs; the material itself was cDNA or gDNA.

Original analysis: Estimation of nucleated cell counts was performed using reference gene primer amplification. The method was immunoSEQ multiplex PCR; TCRdb's version includes in-frame clones alone and lacks a portion of them. The V and J calls and the clone size are those of that table, but D and trimming were determined from the DNA. The sample includes more than 300,000 clones, approximately 88% seen only once; the top ten take 5% to 7.5%. The trim removed 5 bases at V and 4 bases at J, leaving 10 bases unmatched. This CDR3 is built from 16 residues. The germline V gene encodes CDR1 SGHAT and CDR2 FQDESV (reference sequence).

The sequencing input was peripheral blood. V and J are TRBV11-1 and TRBJ1-2; 10 bases align to TRBD1. The sequence was collected from a man aged 18 to 35 who had recovered from COVID-19. The CDR3 DNA reads as TGTGCCAGCAGCCAGCGGGACAGGGGCGAGTTCTATGGCTACACCTTC. Translating gives CASSQRDRGEFYGYTF. The full variable domain, in which reference TRBV11-1 and TRBJ1-2 provide the parts outside the CDR3, is EAEVAQSPRYKITEKSQAVAFWCDPISGHATLYWYRQILGQGPELLVQFQDESVVDDSQLPKDRFSAERLKGVDSTLKIQPAELGDSAMYLCASSQRDRGEFYGYTFGSGTRLTVV.